Following are 3 T cell receptor beta chains from one sample sequenced in a study of cytotoxic CD8 clonotypes in ibrutinib-treated CLL. Produced via immunoSEQ multiplex PCR; TCRdb's table is partial and in-frame only. The sample holds over 45,000 clones, 50% to 70% seen once. Sequenced material: PBMCs, taken at disease progression, from a patient treated with ibrutinib. The receptor set was obtained from a human donor with chronic lymphocytic leukemia.

The chain has TRBV27 and TRBJ2-3, with TRBD2 matching 12 bases. CDR3 size: 17 residues. Germline V CDR1 and CDR2: MNHEY, SMNVEV (reference sequence). V lost 5 bases and J lost 1; bases outside the gene matches: 7. CDR3 in amino acids: CASSPGLAGLGTDTQYF. The CDR3 DNA sequence: TGTGCCAGCAGTCCCGGACTAGCGGGATTAGGCACAGATACGCAGTATTTT.

This chain joins TRBV11-1 and TRBJ2-1; D remains ambiguous. The CDR3 is made up of 16 amino acids. CDR1 and CDR2 (germline): SGHAT, FQDESV (reference sequence). Trimming took off 0 bases at V and 7 bases at J, with 16 bases between the two ends. CDR3 nucleotide sequence: TGTGCCAGCAGCTTAGCTCCCCTCCAGGCCTCTAATGAGCAGTTCTTC. It codes for CASSLAPLQASNEQFF.

This clone was observed a handful of times. The chain links TRBV4-3 to TRBJ2-3; D gene uncertain. With 5 bases removed from V and 5 bases from J, the gap between germline ends came to 8 bases. The length of the CDR3 is 12 residues. Germline values: CDR1 LGHNA, CDR2 YSLEER. The CDR3 DNA reads as TGCGCCAGCAGCGTAATGGGAGATACGCAGTATTTT. As protein: CASSVMGDTQYF.